This TCR beta chain was retrieved from a study of shared clonotypes between healthy human individuals. V lost 3 bases, J lost 7 bases, and 10 bases lay in between. CDR1 is SGHTA and CDR2 is FQGTGA in the germline V gene. This CDR3 has 12 residues. Some clones are missing from TCRdb's copy, which holds only in-frame ones; the method was immunoSEQ multiplex PCR. The data contain some 470,000 clones, about 82% of them seen just once; the ten biggest clones take up 10% to 15%. In unsorted samples, genomic DNA was obtained using approximately 81 million PBMCs. The sequenced sample consisted of PBMCs. The chain links TRBV7-3 to TRBJ2-7, with D perhaps TRBD1 (6 bases). This TCR came from a woman in her thirties or forties in good health. Some clones in this sample may be carry-over from other donors' samples. The CDR3 nucleotides read TGTGCCAGCAGCTTGGGACACGGAGAGCAGTACTTC. Protein product: CASSLGHGEQYF.